The rows below give T cell receptor beta chains drawn from one sample of a study of blood T cells in healthy people across ages. TCRdb reanalysed the 5' RACE reads using MiXCR and keeps one entry per CDR3 protein. This sample has 790,000 or so distinct CDR3 sequences, with more than 35% found just once. The sequenced sample was blood. These receptors were collected from a man aged 80 or over in good health. CDR3s include the opening cysteine and the closing phenylalanine or tryptophan. The D gene is left open where the match is weak. Size tells how often a clone was seen (once, few, many) or the class of an expanded clone, and some rows leave it out.

d_gene: -; v_gene: TRBV20-1; len: 14; j_gene: TRBJ2-1; abundance: -; CDR3aa: CSASPITGWNEQFF; CDR3nt: TGCAGTGCTAGCCCTATTACCGGGTGGAATGAGCAGTTCTTC
d_gene: -; v_gene: TRBV19; len: 14; j_gene: TRBJ2-4; abundance: -; CDR3aa: CASSPVLRTGIQYF; CDR3nt: TGTGCCAGTAGTCCGGTCCTGAGAACGGGCATTCAGTACTTC
d_gene: TRBD2; v_gene: TRBV12-3/TRBV12-4; len: 14; j_gene: TRBJ2-3; abundance: -; CDR3aa: CASKISGSQDTQYF; CDR3nt: TGTGCCAGCAAGATTAGCGGGAGTCAAGATACGCAGTATTTT
d_gene: -; v_gene: TRBV5-1; len: 14; j_gene: TRBJ1-1; abundance: -; CDR3aa: CASSWTALNTEAFF; CDR3nt: TGCGCCAGCAGTTGGACAGCTTTGAACACTGAAGCTTTCTTT
d_gene: -; v_gene: TRBV6-6; len: 14; j_gene: TRBJ2-7; abundance: -; CDR3aa: CASSSNPFSCEQYF; CDR3nt: TGTGCCAGCAGTTCAAATCCCTTTAGTTGTGAGCAGTACTTC
d_gene: TRBD1; v_gene: TRBV5-1; len: 16; j_gene: TRBJ2-5; abundance: many; CDR3aa: CATAGGTGGYQETQYF; CDR3nt: TGCGCCACCGCCGGGGGGACAGGGGGATACCAAGAGACCCAGTACTTC
d_gene: -; v_gene: TRBV20-1; len: 13; j_gene: TRBJ1-2; abundance: -; CDR3aa: CSAAYSANYGYTF; CDR3nt: TGCAGTGCCGCTTACAGCGCCAACTATGGCTACACCTTC
d_gene: -; v_gene: TRBV5-6; len: 12; j_gene: TRBJ1-2; abundance: many; CDR3aa: CASSSTNYGYTF; CDR3nt: TGTGCCAGCAGTTCGACCAACTATGGCTACACCTTC
d_gene: TRBD2; v_gene: TRBV7-9; len: 14; j_gene: TRBJ2-7; abundance: -; CDR3aa: CASSQGLDCPEQYF; CDR3nt: TGTGCCAGCAGCCAGGGACTAGATTGTCCCGAGCAGTACTTC
d_gene: -; v_gene: TRBV24-1; len: 11; j_gene: TRBJ2-1; abundance: many; CDR3aa: CATGRANEQFF; CDR3nt: TGTGCGACAGGAAGGGCCAATGAGCAGTTCTTC
d_gene: TRBD2; v_gene: TRBV20-1; len: 20; j_gene: TRBJ2-1; abundance: -; CDR3aa: CSASYPGTSGRNTSYNEQFF; CDR3nt: TGCAGTGCTAGTTATCCCGGGACTAGCGGGAGAAATACGTCATACAATGAGCAGTTCTTC
d_gene: TRBD1; v_gene: TRBV10-3; len: 13; j_gene: TRBJ1-1; abundance: -; CDR3aa: CAIVKTGGTEAFF; CDR3nt: TGTGCCATCGTAAAGACAGGGGGCACTGAAGCTTTCTTT
d_gene: -; v_gene: TRBV5-1; len: 13; j_gene: TRBJ1-5; abundance: few; CDR3aa: CASSPLGDQPQHF; CDR3nt: TGCGCCAGCAGCCCTCTTGGTGATCAGCCCCAGCATTTT
d_gene: -; v_gene: TRBV29-1; len: 13; j_gene: TRBJ2-3; abundance: few; CDR3aa: CRVGDSITDTQYF; CDR3nt: TGCAGGGTCGGGGACTCTATCACAGATACGCAGTATTTT
d_gene: -; v_gene: TRBV2; len: 14; j_gene: TRBJ2-2; abundance: -; CDR3aa: CASSVGRIAGELFF; CDR3nt: TGTGCCAGCAGTGTTGGGAGGATAGCCGGGGAGCTGTTTTTT
d_gene: TRBD2; v_gene: TRBV28; len: 15; j_gene: TRBJ2-1; abundance: -; CDR3aa: CASSSGTSRHNEQFF; CDR3nt: TGTGCCAGCAGTTCCGGGACTAGCAGACACAATGAGCAGTTCTTC
d_gene: -; v_gene: TRBV29-1; len: 14; j_gene: TRBJ2-4; abundance: many; CDR3aa: CSVVKVDFENIQYF; CDR3nt: TGCAGCGTCGTGAAGGTGGACTTTGAGAACATTCAGTACTTC
d_gene: TRBD2; v_gene: TRBV15; len: 13; j_gene: TRBJ2-4; abundance: -; CDR3aa: CATSRLAGEEQYF; CDR3nt: TGTGCCACCAGCAGACTAGCGGGAGAAGAGCAGTACTTC
d_gene: TRBD1; v_gene: TRBV7-2; len: 16; j_gene: TRBJ2-1; abundance: -; CDR3aa: CASSPRQGGTNNEQFF; CDR3nt: TGTGCCAGCAGCCCCCGACAGGGCGGAACCAACAATGAGCAGTTCTTC
d_gene: TRBD1; v_gene: TRBV12-3/TRBV12-4; len: 15; j_gene: TRBJ1-6; abundance: few; CDR3aa: CASSDGQGLGSPLHF; CDR3nt: TGTGCCAGCAGTGACGGACAGGGGCTAGGATCACCCCTCCACTTT
d_gene: -; v_gene: TRBV28; len: 14; j_gene: TRBJ2-7; abundance: -; CDR3aa: CASDTSRDPYEQYF; CDR3nt: TGTGCCAGCGATACCTCCAGGGACCCCTACGAGCAGTACTTC
d_gene: TRBD2; v_gene: TRBV10-3; len: 13; j_gene: TRBJ2-5; abundance: -; CDR3aa: CAISEPGLTVQYF; CDR3nt: TGTGCCATCAGTGAACCGGGACTAACGGTTCAGTACTTC
d_gene: -; v_gene: TRBV18; len: 14; j_gene: TRBJ1-6; abundance: few; CDR3aa: CASSPPIINSPLHF; CDR3nt: TGTGCCAGCTCACCACCGATTATCAATTCACCCCTCCACTTT
d_gene: TRBD2; v_gene: TRBV4-2; len: 22; j_gene: TRBJ2-1; abundance: few; CDR3aa: CASSQQPHRGTSGRASYNEQFF; CDR3nt: TGTGCCAGCAGCCAACAACCACATCGAGGGACTAGCGGGAGGGCCTCCTACAATGAGCAGTTCTTC
d_gene: TRBD2; v_gene: TRBV4-1; len: 17; j_gene: TRBJ2-7; abundance: -; CDR3aa: CASSQDPETSGRGEQYF; CDR3nt: TGCGCCAGCAGCCAAGATCCTGAAACTAGCGGGAGAGGCGAGCAGTACTTC
d_gene: TRBD2; v_gene: TRBV5-1; len: 19; j_gene: TRBJ2-1; abundance: -; CDR3aa: CASTEMKAGGLPYYNEQFF; CDR3nt: TGCGCCAGCACCGAGATGAAAGCGGGGGGCCTCCCCTACTACAATGAGCAGTTCTTC
d_gene: TRBD2; v_gene: TRBV11-2; len: 21; j_gene: TRBJ2-5; abundance: -; CDR3aa: CASSFFAGTSGSGGQDETQYF; CDR3nt: TGTGCCAGCAGCTTCTTCGCCGGGACTAGCGGGAGTGGGGGTCAAGATGAGACCCAGTACTTC
d_gene: -; v_gene: TRBV24-1; len: 16; j_gene: TRBJ2-4; abundance: -; CDR3aa: CATSDSRQVAKNIQYF; CDR3nt: TGTGCCACCAGTGATTCTCGACAAGTAGCCAAAAACATTCAGTACTTC
d_gene: -; v_gene: TRBV4-1; len: 14; j_gene: TRBJ2-7; abundance: -; CDR3aa: CASSARTPPYEQYF; CDR3nt: TGCGCCAGCAGCGCGAGGACTCCTCCTTACGAGCAGTACTTC